A single sample is the source of the 16 T cell receptor gamma chains below, sequenced in a study of gamma-delta chains in newborns, infants, children. TCRdb fed the reads into CATT to redo clone calling. Of 3,600 or so gamma-chain clones listed, around two thirds are singletons. Sequenced sample: blood. These receptors came from a child who was a newborn, infant or young child, either healthy, febrile or measles-vaccinated (not recorded which).

The chain recombines TRGV4 with TRGJ1 or TRGJ2. TCRdb does not report a J gene; here it was assigned by matching the DNA to germline references. The junction had 11 bases not matched to a gene; V was cut back by 0 bases and J by 6 bases. CDR1 and CDR2 (germline): EGSTGY, YDSYTSSV. There are 15 residues in the CDR3. CDR3 protein: CATWDGLGFRYKKLF. The DNA for the CDR3 is TGTGCCACCTGGGATGGGCTCGGGTTCCGTTATAAGAAACTCTTT.

Note on this clone: At one end, the junction sequence differs from germline, possibly due to a read error. The chain employs TRGV4 and TRGJP1. The J gene was not available in TCRdb and was assigned here by matching the DNA to germline segments. The CDR3 spans 16 residues. Germline CDR1 is EGSTGY and CDR2 is YDSYTSSV. The DNA of the CDR3 is TGTGCCACCTGGGATGGGAGACATACCACTAGTTGGTTCAAGATATTT. This translates into CATWDGRHTTSWFKIF.

About this clone itself: This specimen includes other DNA sequences encoding the same CDR3. The chain uses TRGV2 and TRGJP2. TCRdb offers no J gene call, so here the DNA was matched to germline to obtain one. Germline CDR1 and CDR2: EGSNGY and YDSYNSKV. The CDR3 loop spans 13 amino acids. V shed 4 bases, J shed 6 bases, and the junction held 5 bases outside the gene matches. The CDR3 region has the DNA TGTGCCACCTGGGAGGTGGGTGATTGGATCAAGACGTTT. This translates into CATWEVGDWIKTF.

In regard to this clone: Other DNA sequences from this sample encode an identical CDR3 as well. The V call is TRGV2, the J call TRGJ1 or TRGJ2. The J gene, left out of TCRdb, was set here by checking the DNA against germline. V trimming: 0 bases; J trimming: 3 bases; junction bases outside the gene matches: 5. Germline CDR1 is EGSNGY and CDR2 is YDSYNSKV. This CDR3 spans 14 amino acids. The CDR3 loop is CATWDGPSYYKKLF. In DNA, the CDR3 is TGTGCCACCTGGGACGGGCCTTCTTATTATAAGAAACTCTTT.

The chain employs TRGV3 and TRGJ1 or TRGJ2. TCRdb does not report a J gene; here it was assigned by matching the DNA to germline references. Germline V gene sequence: CDR1 VTNTFY, CDR2 YDVSTARD (reference sequence). The CDR3 is 13 amino acids. The J segment lost 7 bases and the V segment lost 0 bases, leaving 6 bases of the junction unmatched. CDR3: CATWDRRRYKKLF. CDR3 nucleotide sequence: TGTGCCACCTGGGACAGGCGGAGATATAAGAAACTCTTT.

About this clone: Other nucleotide sequences from this sample produce the same CDR3. V is TRGV2 and J is TRGJ1 or TRGJ2. No J gene was available from TCRdb, and it was assigned here by a germline match of the DNA. The CDR3 contains 13 residues. The germline CDR1 and CDR2 sequences are EGSNGY and YDSYNSKV. With 1 base clipped from V and 4 bases from J, the junction kept 4 bases outside the gene matches. The CDR3 nucleotides read TGTGCCACCTGGGACGGCCTATATTATAAGAAACTCTTT. This codes for CATWDGLYYKKLF.

The chain recombines TRGV8 with TRGJ1 or TRGJ2. The J gene, not given by TCRdb, was assigned here from a germline match of the nucleotide sequence. Looked up from germline, CDR1 is VENAVY and CDR2 is YDSYNSRV. The V and J ends lost 4 bases and 7 bases, in that order; junction bases with no gene match: 4. CDR3 length: 11 residues. The CDR3 DNA reads as TGTGCCACCTGGGAAAGGTATAAGAAACTCTTT. It translates to CATWERYKKLF.

The chain has TRGV8 and TRGJ1 or TRGJ2. The CDR3 loop spans 10 amino acids. Germline-derived CDR1 and CDR2 are VENAVY and YDSYNSRV. With V trimmed by 3 bases and J by 7 bases, 0 bases remained unmatched. The CDR3 DNA reads as TGTGCCACCTGGGATTATAAGAAACTCTTT. Its protein is CATWDYKKLF.

A word on this clone: Other DNA sequences in this sample translate to the same CDR3. V usage is TRGV2 and J usage is TRGJ1 or TRGJ2. The J gene was missing in TCRdb and was found by matching the end of the DNA to germline. This CDR3 spans 14 amino acids. Trimming took 0 bases from V and 6 from J; bases not matched to a gene: 8. Germline V gene data show CDR1 as EGSNGY and CDR2 as YDSYNSKV. CDR3 residues: CATWDGPWGYKKLF. CDR3 sequence (DNA): TGTGCCACCTGGGACGGGCCGTGGGGTTATAAGAAACTCTTT.

A remark on this clone: It is unclear where the CDR3 begins or ends on the DNA, so no DNA is shown, and the CDR3 is as TCRdb lists it. A V gene of TRGV4 was called, but no J gene was assigned. The CDR3 length is 31 residues, termini included. Germline assignment: CDR1 EGSTGY and CDR2 YDSYTSSV. The CDR3 sequence: CATWDGLIIRNSLAVEQHWLSQVSIGRIQHF.

This clone occurred a few times. The chain links TRGV2 to TRGJ1 or TRGJ2. J was trimmed by 1 base and V by 9 bases; bases with no gene match: 6. This CDR3 comprises 12 residues. Germline CDR1 and CDR2: EGSNGY and YDSYNSKV. The CDR3 sequence is CATPANYYKKLF. Here the CDR3 DNA reads TGTGCCACCCCCGCCAATTATTATAAGAAACTCTTT.

V usage is TRGV4 and J usage is TRGJ1 or TRGJ2. No J gene is reported in TCRdb; it was inferred here by comparing the DNA with germline. Germline-derived CDR1 and CDR2 are EGSTGY and YDSYTSSV. The V gene end was trimmed by 5 bases and the J gene end by 1 base; junction bases not matched to a gene: 5. This CDR3 has 13 amino acids. The CDR3 here is CATWGDNYYKKLF. The CDR3 nucleotides are TGTGCCACCTGGGGTGATAATTATTATAAGAAACTCTTT.

This clone has more than one count but fewer than ten. The chain uses TRGV9 and TRGJP. The J gene, missing from TCRdb, was assigned here through DNA to germline matching. Looked up from germline, CDR1 is GITISATS and CDR2 is ISYDGTV (reference sequence). There are 13 residues in the CDR3. The junction had 0 bases not matched to a gene; V was cut back by 3 bases and J by 10 bases. The CDR3, as DNA: TGTGCCTTGTGGGAGTTGGGCAAAAAAATCAAGGTATTT. Translation: CALWELGKKIKVF.

V is TRGV9 and J is TRGJP. TCRdb offers no J gene call, so here the DNA was matched to germline to obtain one. CDR1 and CDR2 (germline): GITISATS, ISYDGTV (reference sequence). V lost 3 bases, J lost 4 bases, and 6 bases stayed unmatched. The CDR3 consists of 17 residues. The CDR3 bases are TGTGCCTTGTGGGAGCCGCACCAAGAGTTGGGCAAAAAAATCAAGGTATTT. Encoded protein: CALWEPHQELGKKIKVF.

Only a few counts were recorded for this clone. J is TRGJP2 and V is TRGV3. The CDR3 totals 16 residues. With V trimmed by 0 bases and J by 10 bases, 14 bases remained unmatched. Germline values: CDR1 VTNTFY, CDR2 YDVSTARD (reference sequence). The CDR3 DNA follows: TGTGCCACCTGGGACAGGCCGAAATGGGGATTTTGGATCAAGACGTTT. This translates into CATWDRPKWGFWIKTF.

With regard to this clone: Distinct nucleotide sequences in the sample also encode this CDR3. CDR3: CATWDGPFGYKKLF. In nucleotides, the CDR3 is TGTGCCACCTGGGACGGGCCTTTTGGTTATAAGAAACTCTTT. This sequence joins TRGV2 and TRGJ1 or TRGJ2. The J gene was not available in TCRdb and was assigned here by matching the DNA to germline segments. Trimming removed 0 bases from V and 6 bases from J; junction bases left unmatched: 8. This CDR3 contains 14 residues. Per the germline V gene, CDR1 is EGSNGY and CDR2 is YDSYNSKV.